The 27 T cell receptor beta chains below come from one sample, sequenced in a study of blood T cell repertoires in COVID-19. Using immunoSEQ multiplex PCR, the repertoire was profiled, and TCRdb retains in-frame clones only, with some absent. Here the sample spans some 78,000 clones, about 90% being singletons. The sample was peripheral blood. The receptors shown here come from an elderly woman with active or convalescent COVID-19.

The rearrangement joins TRBV28 to TRBJ2-1; D possibly corresponds to TRBD2 (5 bases). V dropped 3 bases and J dropped 0 bases, with 9 bases sitting between them. The V gene's germline CDR1 is MDHEN and CDR2 SYDVKM. The CDR3 covers 15 residues. CDR3 residues: CASSFFGDSYNEQFF. In nucleotides, the CDR3 is TGTGCCAGCAGTTTTTTCGGGGACTCCTACAATGAGCAGTTCTTC.

The rearrangement uses TRBV27 and TRBJ2-5; 7 bases agree with TRBD2. Germline trimming cut 5 bases from V and 5 bases from J; bases unmatched to any gene: 14. The CDR3 is 16 amino acids. CDR1 and CDR2 (germline): MNHEY, SMNVEV (reference sequence). CDR3 sequence reads: CASSPYPSGERETQYF. The DNA for the CDR3 is TGTGCCAGCAGTCCCTATCCTAGCGGAGAAAGGGAGACCCAGTACTTC.

The V call is TRBV28, the J call TRBJ1-2; no clear D. Trimming pared 7 bases from V and 4 bases from J, leaving 19 bases between. CDR1 MDHEN and CDR2 SYDVKM come from the germline V gene. The CDR3 loop spans 15 amino acids. The chain's CDR3 is CASTTSTLAGYGYTF. The DNA for the CDR3 is TGTGCCAGCACCACTTCGACCTTAGCGGGCTATGGCTACACCTTC.

This chain links TRBV5-1 with TRBJ2-2; D is unresolved. Between the trimmed V and J ends, which lost 4 bases and 3 bases, there was a span of 13 bases. This CDR3 is 15 amino acids long. Germline CDR1 SGHRS, CDR2 YFSETQ. CDR3 region: CASSQQPRHTGELFF. CDR3 bases: TGCGCCAGCAGCCAACAGCCCAGGCACACCGGGGAGCTGTTTTTT.

The rearrangement uses TRBV2 and TRBJ2-5; 10 bases align to TRBD1. Germline CDR1 SNHLY, CDR2 FYNNEI. This CDR3 has 15 amino acids. The V segment lost 6 bases and the J segment 4 bases; nucleotides outside the gene matches: 8. CDR3 sequence reads: CASRQDRGRGETQYF. The CDR3 bases are TGTGCCAGCAGGCAAGACAGGGGGCGTGGAGAGACCCAGTACTTC.

V usage is TRBV7-2 and J usage is TRBJ2-7, with 8 bases lining up with TRBD2. V lost 6 bases and J lost 5; bases outside the gene matches: 12. Germline V lookup: CDR1 SGHTA, CDR2 FQGNSA. The CDR3 runs to 15 residues. The CDR3 loop is CASSLSGSMVDEQYF. The CDR3 coding sequence is TGTGCCAGCAGTTTAAGCGGGAGTATGGTCGACGAGCAGTACTTC.

CDR3 in amino acids: CASSTGTYEQYF. The CDR3 nucleotides read TGTGCCAGCAGCACCGGGACCTACGAGCAGTACTTC. The V call is TRBV28, the J call TRBJ2-7; possible D gene TRBD2, 5 bases. The ends were cut back, 6 bases at V and 2 bases at J, with 8 bases in the middle. Germline CDR1 is MDHEN and CDR2 is SYDVKM. The CDR3 has 12 residues.

The chain couples TRBV18 to TRBJ2-7, with TRBD1 matching 9 bases. The CDR3 has 15 residues. V shed 5 bases, J shed 6 bases, and the junction held 11 bases outside the gene matches. Germline V gives CDR1 KGHSH, CDR2 LQKENI. CDR3 amino acids: CASSSTANRGREQYF. The CDR3 nucleotides are TGTGCCAGCTCATCGACCGCTAACAGGGGGCGCGAGCAGTACTTC.

The chain couples TRBV5-1 to TRBJ1-3; D unclear. CDR1 and CDR2 from the germline V gene are SGHRS and YFSETQ. Trimming cost V 3 bases and J 10 bases, with 14 bases left between them. The CDR3 has 13 amino acids. In DNA form, the CDR3 reads TGCGCCAGCAGCTCCAACAGTGGTGGGACCATATATTTT. Translation: CASSSNSGGTIYF. The variable domain in full, completed from reference TRBV5-1 and TRBJ1-3, reads KAGVTQTPRYLIKTRGQQVTLSCSPISGHRSVSWYQQTPGQGLQFLFEYFSETQRNKGNFPGRFSGRQFSNSRSEMNVSTLELGDSALYLCASSSNSGGTIYFGEGSWLTVV.

This sequence joins TRBV7-4 and TRBJ2-1, with TRBD1 matching over 10 bases. The germline V gene has CDR1 SGHVT and CDR2 SQSDAQ. The length of the CDR3 is 13 residues. With 4 bases clipped from V and 8 bases from J, the junction kept 2 bases outside the gene matches. CDR3 sequence reads: CASSSGQGHEQFF. The CDR3 nucleotides are TGTGCCAGCAGCTCGGGACAGGGGCATGAGCAGTTCTTC.

The chain recombines TRBV28 with TRBJ1-5, with unresolved D. There are 13 residues in the CDR3. V lost 7 bases, J lost 5 bases, and 12 bases lay in between. Germline CDR1 MDHEN, CDR2 SYDVKM. CDR3 in DNA: TGTGCCAGCAACAAATACCAATATCAGCCCCAGCATTTT. This gives the protein CASNKYQYQPQHF. Based on the CDR3 plus reference TRBV28 and TRBJ1-5, the full variable domain is DVKVTQSSRYLVKRTGEKVFLECVQDMDHENMFWYRQDPGLGLRLIYFSYDVKMKEKGDIPEGYSVSREKKERFSLILESASTNQTSMYLCASNKYQYQPQHFGDGTRLSIL.

The chain links TRBV19 to TRBJ1-1, with D uncertain. Trimming took 4 bases from V and 3 from J, leaving 21 bases between them. The CDR3 is 17 amino acids. CDR1 and CDR2 (germline): LNHDA, SQIVND (reference sequence). CDR3 bases: TGTGCCAGTAGTAAGCCGAACAGAATCGGGAGGTACACTGAAGCTTTCTTT. This codes for CASSKPNRIGRYTEAFF. Complete variable domain (other parts from reference TRBV19 and TRBJ1-1): DGGITQSPKYLFRKEGQNVTLSCEQNLNHDAMYWYRQDPGQGLRLIYYSQIVNDFQKGDIAEGYSVSREKKESFPLTVTSAQKNPTAFYLCASSKPNRIGRYTEAFFGQGTRLTVV.

The genes are TRBV5-1 and TRBJ2-2; TRBD1 is a possible D gene (5 bases). CDR3 length: 13 residues. V lost 5 bases and J lost 5, with 10 bases in between. CDR1 is SGHRS and CDR2 is YFSETQ in the germline V gene. The CDR3 coding sequence is TGCGCCAGCAGTGAGGCAGGGACCGGGGAGCTGTTTTTT. Its translation is CASSEAGTGELFF.

The chain joins TRBV10-2 to TRBJ2-5; 10 nucleotides align to TRBD2. Germline V gives CDR1 WSHSY, CDR2 SAAADI. V shed 2 bases, J shed 0 bases, and the junction held 3 bases outside the gene matches. This CDR3 region has 16 residues. The CDR3 is CASSESSGRYQETQYF. CDR3 DNA: TGCGCCAGCAGTGAGAGTAGCGGGAGGTACCAAGAGACCCAGTACTTC.

Concerning this clone itself: Distinct nucleotide sequences in the sample also encode this CDR3. The chain employs TRBV14 and TRBJ2-2; 8 nucleotides agree with TRBD1. Germline CDR1 reads SGHDN; CDR2 reads FVKESK. This CDR3 has 16 amino acids. The junction had 4 bases not matched to a gene; V was cut back by 2 bases and J by 2 bases. CDR3 coding DNA: TGTGCCAGCAGCCAAAGGACAGGGCTTAACACCGGGGAGCTGTTTTTT. It codes for CASSQRTGLNTGELFF.

This clone has a single count. This rearrangement joins TRBV28 to TRBJ1-2; 9 positions match TRBD1. The CDR3 has 16 residues. Losses at the gene ends were 4 bases for V and 7 bases for J; bases not matched to a gene: 13. Germline V lookup: CDR1 MDHEN, CDR2 SYDVKM. The CDR3 spells CASSSTWGTGNSGYTF. The CDR3 bases are TGTGCCAGCAGTTCAACCTGGGGGACAGGGAATAGTGGCTACACCTTC.

There are a few counts of this clone. V and J are TRBV19 and TRBJ1-5; tentative D call: TRBD1 (5 bases). The V end was cut by 6 bases, the J end by 2 bases, with 11 bases between. In germline, CDR1 is LNHDA, CDR2 SQIVND (reference sequence). The CDR3 sequence is 14 residues long. CDR3 residues: CASRPGLGNQPQHF. Here the CDR3 DNA reads TGTGCCAGTAGGCCAGGGTTGGGCAATCAGCCCCAGCATTTT.

The chain links TRBV25-1 to TRBJ1-4, with no clear D. This CDR3 is 14 amino acids long. CDR1 is MGHDK and CDR2 is SYGVNS in the germline V gene. V was trimmed by 1 base and J by 7 bases, leaving 10 bases between them. CDR3: CASSESPRGEKLFF. Here the CDR3 DNA reads TGTGCCAGCAGTGAATCGCCTCGGGGTGAAAAACTGTTTTTT.

This chain joins TRBV12-5 and TRBJ2-7, with TRBD2 matching over 10 bases. Per germline, CDR1 LGHNT and CDR2 FRNRAP. J lost 3 bases, V lost 6 bases, and 14 bases had no gene match. This CDR3 region has 17 residues. This CDR3 reads CASGLIAGGHIRYEQYF. The CDR3 coding sequence is TGTGCTAGTGGACTCATAGCGGGAGGCCATATTCGCTACGAGCAGTACTTC.

The V and J genes are TRBV7-6 and TRBJ1-3, with D perhaps TRBD1 (6 bases). Trimming stripped 2 bases from V and 1 base from J, with 15 bases between. The CDR3 extends over 17 amino acids. Germline V lookup: CDR1 SGHVS, CDR2 FNYEAQ. The CDR3 nucleotides read TGTGCCAGCAGCTTAATGGCACAGGGAGAATCTGGAAACACCATATATTTT. This sequence encodes CASSLMAQGESGNTIYF. Full variable domain (rest looked up from reference TRBV7-6 and TRBJ1-3): GAGVSQSPRYKVTKRGQDVALRCDPISGHVSLYWYRQALGQGPEFLTYFNYEAQQDKSGLPNDRFSAERPEGSISTLTIQRTEQRDSAMYRCASSLMAQGESGNTIYFGEGSWLTVV.

The gene calls are TRBV7-9 and TRBJ1-4; 8 bases agree with TRBD1. Germline loops: CDR1 SEHNR, CDR2 FQNEAQ (reference sequence). J lost 12 bases, V lost 5 bases, and 20 bases had no gene match. The CDR3 totals 17 residues. CDR3 bases: TGTGCCAGCAGCGGCGCCGGTCGGGGACAGGCCTTTTTGGAACTGTTTTTT. It specifies CASSGAGRGQAFLELFF.

V and J are TRBV11-2 and TRBJ2-2, with a tentative D call TRBD2 (7 bases). The V gene's germline CDR1 is SGHAT and CDR2 FQNNGV. The CDR3 has 16 residues. V dropped 7 bases and J dropped 0 bases, with 15 bases sitting between them. DNA for the CDR3: TGTGCCAGCACCGTAGGGGGGGGCGCGAACACCGGGGAGCTGTTTTTT. Its translation: CASTVGGGANTGELFF. Filled out from reference TRBV11-2 and TRBJ2-2, the complete variable domain reads EAGVAQSPRYKIIEKRQSVAFWCNPISGHATLYWYQQILGQGPKLLIQFQNNGVVDDSQLPKDRFSAERLKGVDSTLKIQPAKLEDSAVYLCASTVGGGANTGELFFGEGSRLTVL.

This clone was found once. This chain joins TRBV28 and TRBJ1-2, with TRBD1 as a possible D gene (6 bases). The CDR3 has 14 residues. Trimming removed 7 bases at V and 1 base at J, with 13 bases between. Germline V gene lookup returns CDR1 MDHEN and CDR2 SYDVKM. CDR3 loop: CASIPGQLNYGYTF. The CDR3 coding sequence is TGTGCCAGCATTCCGGGACAACTTAACTATGGCTACACCTTC.

The J gene is TRBJ1-5, the V gene TRBV19, with 9 nucleotides matching TRBD1. V was pared by 4 bases and J by 2 bases, with 3 bases of the junction left unmatched. The germline V gene has CDR1 LNHDA and CDR2 SQIVND (reference sequence). The CDR3 consists of 15 residues. The chain's CDR3 is CASSSGQGRNQPQHF. The CDR3 coding sequence is TGTGCCAGTAGTAGCGGACAGGGGCGCAATCAGCCCCAGCATTTT. Full variable domain (rest looked up from reference TRBV19 and TRBJ1-5): DGGITQSPKYLFRKEGQNVTLSCEQNLNHDAMYWYRQDPGQGLRLIYYSQIVNDFQKGDIAEGYSVSREKKESFPLTVTSAQKNPTAFYLCASSSGQGRNQPQHFGDGTRLSIL.

This clone was found once. The rearrangement joins TRBV20-1 to TRBJ2-7, with a weak D call TRBD2 (5 bases). Germline CDR1 and CDR2: DFQATT and SNEGSKA (reference sequence). This CDR3 spans 12 amino acids. V shed 3 bases and J shed 3 bases, with 9 bases lying between them. DNA of the CDR3: TGCAGTGCTAGTATTAGCGACTACGAGCAGTACTTC. Amino acids: CSASISDYEQYF.

This clone was observed once. V is TRBV20-1 and J is TRBJ2-1; D is possibly TRBD2 (5 bases). Germline CDR1 and CDR2: DFQATT and SNEGSKA (reference sequence). The CDR3 length is 14 residues. V lost 3 bases, J lost 5 bases, and 14 bases lay in between. CDR3 coding DNA: TGCAGTGCTAGTCGCCGGGGTTGGAACAATGAGCAGTTCTTC. It yields the protein CSASRRGWNNEQFF.

V gene TRBV6-4 combines with J gene TRBJ2-2; D is possibly TRBD2 (6 bases). With 0 bases removed from V and 7 bases from J, the gap between germline ends came to 9 bases. This CDR3 contains 14 residues. CDR1 and CDR2 (germline): MRHNA, SNTAGT. The CDR3 bases are TGTGCCAGCAGTGACTCAGCGGAGGGCGGGGAGCTGTTTTTT. Its protein product is CASSDSAEGGELFF.